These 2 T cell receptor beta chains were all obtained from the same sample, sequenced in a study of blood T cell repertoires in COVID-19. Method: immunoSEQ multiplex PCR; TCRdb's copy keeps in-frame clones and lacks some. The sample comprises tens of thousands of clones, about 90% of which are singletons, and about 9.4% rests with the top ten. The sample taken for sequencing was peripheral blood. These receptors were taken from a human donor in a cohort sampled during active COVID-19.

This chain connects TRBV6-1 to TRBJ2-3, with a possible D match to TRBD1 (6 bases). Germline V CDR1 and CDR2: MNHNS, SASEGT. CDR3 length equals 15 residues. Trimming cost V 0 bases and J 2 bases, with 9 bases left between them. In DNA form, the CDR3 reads TGTGCCAGCAGTGAAGCTGGGGGCACCACAGATACGCAGTATTTT. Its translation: CASSEAGGTTDTQYF.

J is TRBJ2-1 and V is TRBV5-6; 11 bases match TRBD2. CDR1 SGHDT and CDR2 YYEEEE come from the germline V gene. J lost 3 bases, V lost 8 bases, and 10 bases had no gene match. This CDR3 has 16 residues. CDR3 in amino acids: CASSRLAGGHYNEQFF. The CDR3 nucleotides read TGTGCCAGTTCTCGGCTAGCGGGGGGCCACTACAATGAGCAGTTCTTC.